This T cell receptor beta chain was observed in a study of cytomegalovirus exposure and HLA in healthy donors. The PCR made use of 60 Vbeta and 13 Jbeta primers. Some clones are missing from TCRdb's copy, which holds only in-frame ones; the method was immunoSEQ multiplex PCR. The sample includes 150,000 to 200,000 clones, roughly 79% of them seen just once. The CDR3 is made up of 14 amino acids. V gave up 4 bases and J gave up 6 bases; unmatched junction bases: 5. The germline gives CDR1 SGHRS, CDR2 YFSETQ. Sequencing was carried out using PBMCs. The sequence came from a woman in her thirties or forties in good health and CMV-seronegative. This sequence joins TRBV5-1 and TRBJ1-1; 11 positions match TRBD1. The CDR3 nucleotides read TGCGCCAGCAGCGGGGGACAGGGGGTCCCTGAAGCTTTCTTT. Encoded protein: CASSGGQGVPEAFF. The complete variable domain, with remaining parts taken from reference TRBV5-1 and TRBJ1-1, reads KAGVTQTPRYLIKTRGQQVTLSCSPISGHRSVSWYQQTPGQGLQFLFEYFSETQRNKGNFPGRFSGRQFSNSRSEMNVSTLELGDSALYLCASSGGQGVPEAFFGQGTRLTVV.